This T cell receptor (beta chain) derives from a study of shared clonotypes between healthy human individuals. Method: immunoSEQ multiplex PCR; TCRdb's copy keeps in-frame clones and lacks some. The repertoire has about 530,000 clones, 90% to 96% of them found once; the top ten carry 0.06%. The CDR3 contains 12 residues. The V gene's germline CDR1 is MNHEY and CDR2 SVGAGI. V shed 6 bases and J shed 5 bases, with 10 bases lying between them. The chain uses TRBV6-5 and TRBJ1-2; D is uncertain. The sequence derives from a woman aged 25 to 39 in good health. The sequenced material came from naive CD4+ T cells sorted from blood. The subset denotes: CD45RA+ positively selected. The CDR3 region has the DNA TGTGCCAGCAGGGTCGGGCCTTATGGCTACACCTTC. Protein: CASRVGPYGYTF.